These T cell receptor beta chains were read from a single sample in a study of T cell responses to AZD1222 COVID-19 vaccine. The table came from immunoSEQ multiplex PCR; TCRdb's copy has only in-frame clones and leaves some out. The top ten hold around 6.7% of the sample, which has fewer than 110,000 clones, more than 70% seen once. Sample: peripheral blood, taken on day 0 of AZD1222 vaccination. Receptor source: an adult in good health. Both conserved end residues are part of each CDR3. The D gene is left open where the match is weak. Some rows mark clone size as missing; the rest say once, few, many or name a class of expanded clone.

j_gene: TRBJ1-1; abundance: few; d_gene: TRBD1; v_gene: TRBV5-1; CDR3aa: CASSTRTGVPPTEAFF; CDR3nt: TGCGCCAGCAGCACGCGGACAGGGGTTCCCCCAACTGAAGCTTTCTTT
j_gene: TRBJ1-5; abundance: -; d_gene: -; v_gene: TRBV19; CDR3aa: CASKGSNQPQHF; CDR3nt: TGTGCCAGTAAGGGTAGCAATCAGCCCCAGCATTTT
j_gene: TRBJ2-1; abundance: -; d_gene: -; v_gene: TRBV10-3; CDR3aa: CAISRTGDEQFF; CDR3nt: TGTGCCATCAGTAGAACTGGGGATGAGCAGTTCTTC
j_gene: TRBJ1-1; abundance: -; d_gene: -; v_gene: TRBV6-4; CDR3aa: CASSGVGHGGNTEAFF; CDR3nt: TGTGCCAGCAGTGGGGTGGGACACGGCGGAAACACTGAAGCTTTCTTT
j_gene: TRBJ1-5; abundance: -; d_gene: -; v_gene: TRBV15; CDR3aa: CATSRDRRSQPQHF; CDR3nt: TGTGCCACCAGCAGAGATCGTCGGAGCCAGCCCCAGCATTTT
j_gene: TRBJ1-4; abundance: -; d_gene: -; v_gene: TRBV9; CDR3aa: CASSVLGGREKLFF; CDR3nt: TGTGCCAGCAGCGTATTGGGGGGCAGAGAAAAACTGTTTTTT
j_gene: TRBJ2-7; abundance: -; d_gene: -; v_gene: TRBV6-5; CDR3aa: CASRPSGGGIYEQYF; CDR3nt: TGTGCCAGCAGACCAAGCGGAGGGGGGATTTACGAGCAGTACTTC
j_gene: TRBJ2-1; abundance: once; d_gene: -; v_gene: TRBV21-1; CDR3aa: CASSKGGGVGCYNEQFF; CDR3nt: TGTGCCAGCAGCAAAGGAGGGGGAGTAGGATGCTACAATGAGCAGTTCTTC
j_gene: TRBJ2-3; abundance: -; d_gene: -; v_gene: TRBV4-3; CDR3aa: CASSLGGEGKDTQYF; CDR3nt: TGCGCCAGCAGCCTGGGAGGAGAAGGGAAGGATACGCAGTATTTT
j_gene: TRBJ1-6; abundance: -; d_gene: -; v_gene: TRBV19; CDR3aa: CAGTGQYNSPLHF; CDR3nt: TGTGCCGGTACGGGGCAGTATAATTCACCCCTCCACTTT
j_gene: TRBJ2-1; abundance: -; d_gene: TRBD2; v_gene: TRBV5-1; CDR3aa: CASSLSAGGPDEQFF; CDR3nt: TGCGCCAGCAGCTTGTCAGCGGGAGGCCCCGATGAGCAGTTCTTC
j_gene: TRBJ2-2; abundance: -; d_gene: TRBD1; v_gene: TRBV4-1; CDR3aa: CASSHYGGQGNTGELFF; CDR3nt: TGCGCCAGCAGCCACTATGGGGGACAGGGGAACACCGGGGAGCTGTTTTTT
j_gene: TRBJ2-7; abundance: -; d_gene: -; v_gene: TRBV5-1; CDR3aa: CASSLLTYEQYF; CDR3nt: TGCGCCAGCAGCTTGCTCACCTACGAGCAGTACTTC
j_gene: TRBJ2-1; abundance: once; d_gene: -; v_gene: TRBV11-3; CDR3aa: CASSLVREQFF; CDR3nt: TGTGCCAGCAGCTTAGTGCGTGAACAGTTCTTC
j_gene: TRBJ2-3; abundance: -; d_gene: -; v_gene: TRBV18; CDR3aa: CASSPLVGDTQYF; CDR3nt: TGTGCCAGCTCCCCCCTGGTGGGAGATACGCAGTATTTT
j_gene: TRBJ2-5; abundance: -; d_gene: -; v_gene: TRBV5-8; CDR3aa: CASSSQVGTQYF; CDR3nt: TGTGCCAGCAGTTCTCAGGTCGGGACCCAGTACTTC
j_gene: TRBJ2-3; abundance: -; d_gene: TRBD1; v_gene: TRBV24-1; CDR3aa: CATNVTGMRPDTQYF; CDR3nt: TGTGCCACCAATGTGACAGGGATGCGACCAGATACGCAGTATTTT
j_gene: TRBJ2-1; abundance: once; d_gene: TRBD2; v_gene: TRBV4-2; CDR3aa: CASSQGLADSYNEQFF; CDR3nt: TGTGCCAGCAGCCAAGGACTAGCGGACTCCTACAATGAGCAGTTCTTC
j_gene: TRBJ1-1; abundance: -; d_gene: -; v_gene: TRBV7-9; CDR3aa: CASSLRESPEAFF; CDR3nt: TGTGCCAGCAGCTTACGAGAATCTCCTGAAGCTTTCTTT
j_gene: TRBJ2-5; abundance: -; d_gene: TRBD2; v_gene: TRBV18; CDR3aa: CASSRTSGQETQYF; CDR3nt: TGTGCCAGCTCAAGGACTAGCGGACAAGAGACCCAGTACTTC
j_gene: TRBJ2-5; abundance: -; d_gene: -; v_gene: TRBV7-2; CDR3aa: CASSSQETQYF; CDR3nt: TGTGCCAGCAGCTCTCAAGAGACCCAGTACTTC
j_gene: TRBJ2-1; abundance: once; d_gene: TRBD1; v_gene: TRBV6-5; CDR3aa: CASSYSGQLGEQFF; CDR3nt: TGTGCCAGCAGTTACTCGGGACAGCTGGGTGAGCAGTTCTTC
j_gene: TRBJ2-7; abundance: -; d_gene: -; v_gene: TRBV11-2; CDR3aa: CASSSPGLSSYEQYF; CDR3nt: TGTGCCAGCAGCTCTCCGGGACTCAGCTCCTACGAGCAGTACTTC
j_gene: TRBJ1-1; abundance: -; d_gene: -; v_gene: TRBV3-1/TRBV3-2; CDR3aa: CASSQYEGAFF; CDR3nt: TGTGCCAGCAGCCAATACGAGGGGGCTTTCTTT
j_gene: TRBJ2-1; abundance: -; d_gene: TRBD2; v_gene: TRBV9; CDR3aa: CASSPPSGRKGDEQFF; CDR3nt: TGTGCCAGCAGCCCCCCTAGCGGGAGGAAGGGGGATGAGCAGTTCTTC
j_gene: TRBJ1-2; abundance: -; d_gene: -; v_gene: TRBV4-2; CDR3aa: CASSQETGPTPYGYTF; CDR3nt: TGTGCCAGCAGCCAAGAAACGGGGCCTACCCCCTATGGCTACACCTTC
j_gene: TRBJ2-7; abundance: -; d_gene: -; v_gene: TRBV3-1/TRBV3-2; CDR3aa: CASSQHTGPKTYEQYF; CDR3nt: TGTGCCAGCAGCCAACACACTGGACCTAAGACCTACGAGCAGTACTTC
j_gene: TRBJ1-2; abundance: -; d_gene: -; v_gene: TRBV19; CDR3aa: CASSTIASGLYGYTF; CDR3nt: TGTGCCAGTAGTACCATAGCTTCAGGCCTCTATGGCTACACCTTC
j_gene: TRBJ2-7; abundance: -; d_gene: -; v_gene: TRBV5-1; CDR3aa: CASSLAFSGVYEQYF; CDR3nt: TGCGCCAGCAGCTTGGCATTTTCAGGGGTCTACGAGCAGTACTTC
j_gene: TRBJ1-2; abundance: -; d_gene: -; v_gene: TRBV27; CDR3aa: CASRALLGSVGYTF; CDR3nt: TGTGCCAGCAGAGCACTTCTGGGGTCGGTCGGCTACACCTTC
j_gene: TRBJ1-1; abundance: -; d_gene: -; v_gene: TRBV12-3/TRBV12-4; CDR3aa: CASSLGGLAFF; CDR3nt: TGTGCCAGCAGTTTGGGGGGATTGGCTTTCTTT
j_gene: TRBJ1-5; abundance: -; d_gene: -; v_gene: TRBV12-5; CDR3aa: CASGQDSFNQPQHF; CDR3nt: TGTGCTAGTGGTCAGGACAGTTTCAATCAGCCCCAGCATTTT
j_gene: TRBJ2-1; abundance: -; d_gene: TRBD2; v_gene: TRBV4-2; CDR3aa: CASSQGTSGSSWGYNEQFF; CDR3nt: TGTGCCAGCAGCCAAGGGACTAGCGGGAGTTCGTGGGGCTACAATGAGCAGTTCTTC
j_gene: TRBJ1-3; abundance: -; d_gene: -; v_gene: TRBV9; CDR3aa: CASSVGDPRFPGNTIYF; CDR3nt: TGTGCCAGCAGCGTTGGGGACCCCAGGTTTCCTGGAAACACCATATATTTT
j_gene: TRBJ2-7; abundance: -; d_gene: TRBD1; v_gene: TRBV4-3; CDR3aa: CASSQRTGTGNSYEQYF; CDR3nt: TGCGCCAGCAGCCAACGTACAGGGACAGGGAACTCCTACGAGCAGTACTTC
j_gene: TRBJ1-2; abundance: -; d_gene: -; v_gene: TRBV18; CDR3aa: CASSPDRDFGYTF; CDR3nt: TGTGCCAGCTCACCTGACAGAGATTTTGGCTACACCTTC
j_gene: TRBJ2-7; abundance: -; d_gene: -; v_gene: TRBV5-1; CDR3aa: CASSLEDRTYEQYF; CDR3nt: TGCGCCAGCAGCTTAGAAGACAGGACCTACGAGCAGTACTTC
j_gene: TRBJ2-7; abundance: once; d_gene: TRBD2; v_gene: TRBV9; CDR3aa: CASSAGLDLTYEQYF; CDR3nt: TGTGCCAGCAGCGCCGGACTAGACCTAACCTACGAGCAGTACTTC
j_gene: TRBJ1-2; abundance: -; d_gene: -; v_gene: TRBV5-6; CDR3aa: CASSLADSTFYGYTF; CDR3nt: TGTGCCAGCAGCCTAGCGGACAGCACCTTCTATGGCTACACCTTC
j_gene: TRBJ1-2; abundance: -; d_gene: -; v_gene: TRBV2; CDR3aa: CASIPGIGVVGYTF; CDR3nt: TGTGCCAGCATACCGGGCATAGGGGTAGTGGGCTACACCTTC
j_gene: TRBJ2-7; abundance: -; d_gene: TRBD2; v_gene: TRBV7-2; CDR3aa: CASTSGGSSYEQYF; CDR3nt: TGTGCCAGCACTTCGGGAGGGAGCTCCTACGAGCAGTACTTC
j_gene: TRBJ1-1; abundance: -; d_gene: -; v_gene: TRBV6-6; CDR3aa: CASSAGRGMNTEAFF; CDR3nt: TGTGCCAGCAGCGCCGGGCGAGGGATGAACACTGAAGCTTTCTTT